The 26 T cell receptor beta chains below all came from one sample that was sequenced in a study of T-cell memory formation after mild COVID-19. TCRdb reprocessed the 5' RACE reads via MiXCR and lists one record per CDR3 protein. The repertoire includes hundreds of thousands of distinct CDR3 sequences, approximately 18% of them detected once, and 20% to 25% sits in the top ten. Sequencing input: PBMCs or a T cell subset sorted from them (not recorded which). All receptors derive from a man aged 18 to 30 who had mild COVID-19 (a few samples of this study predate the infection). Cell type and time point are not known.

This clonotype showed up many times. This sequence joins TRBV9 and TRBJ2-1, with 8 positions matching TRBD2. The CDR3 covers 15 residues. The V and J ends lost 4 bases and 4 bases, in that order; junction bases with no gene match: 7. Germline CDR1 SGDLS, CDR2 YYNGEE. The CDR3 nucleotides read TGTGCCAGCAGCCCGCAGCGGGGGCCTTACAATGAGCAGTTCTTC. Encoded protein: CASSPQRGPYNEQFF.

In this sample, this clonotype turned up a few times. V usage is TRBV7-9 and J usage is TRBJ1-3; the D is unclear. V was pared by 5 bases and J by 4 bases, with 3 bases between. CDR3 size: 11 residues. CDR1 and CDR2 (germline): SEHNR, FQNEAQ (reference sequence). CDR3 bases: TGTGCCAGCAGCGGGGGAAACACCATATATTTT. It codes for CASSGGNTIYF. The full variable domain, completed using reference TRBV7-9 and TRBJ1-3, is DTGVSQNPRHKITKRGQNVTFRCDPISEHNRLYWYRQTLGQGPEFLTYFQNEAQLEKSRLLSDRFSAERPKGSFSTLEIQRTEQGDSAMYLCASSGGNTIYFGEGSWLTVV.

The chain has TRBV4-3 and TRBJ2-4, with D possibly being TRBD1 or TRBD2 (5 bases each). CDR1 is LGHNA, CDR2 YSLEER, per germline. This CDR3 is built from 15 residues. Trimming pared 0 bases from V and 6 bases from J, leaving 12 bases between. CDR3 bases: TGCGCCAGCAGCCAAGATCTCTCTGGGACAAACATTCAGTACTTC. Its protein product is CASSQDLSGTNIQYF.

V is TRBV30 and J is TRBJ1-1; D may be TRBD1 (6 bases). Between the trimmed V and J ends, which lost 3 bases and 2 bases, there was a span of 13 bases. Germline loops: CDR1 GTSNPN, CDR2 SVGIG (reference sequence). The CDR3 contains 14 residues. CDR3 protein: CAWREKGVNTEAFF. The CDR3 DNA reads as TGTGCCTGGAGGGAAAAGGGGGTAAACACTGAAGCTTTCTTT.

This clonotype was seen a few times. The chain uses TRBV18 and TRBJ1-4; D may be TRBD1 (6 bases). CDR1 and CDR2 from the germline V gene are KGHSH and LQKENI. V was clipped by 3 bases and J by 4 bases, with 9 bases between them. The CDR3 sequence is 14 residues long. The CDR3 is CASSPGQLNEKLFF. CDR3 sequence (DNA): TGTGCCAGCTCACCGGGACAACTTAATGAAAAACTGTTTTTT.

The rearrangement links TRBV11-2 to TRBJ2-1; 8 bases agree with TRBD1. Trimming cost V 5 bases and J 7 bases; bases outside gene matches: 13. The CDR3 has 16 residues. The germline gives CDR1 SGHAT, CDR2 FQNNGV. CDR3 nucleotide sequence: TGTGCCAGCAGCACCCATAAGGACAGGGAATGGAATGAGCAGTTCTTC. It translates to CASSTHKDREWNEQFF.

There are a few counts of this clonotype. The chain has TRBV4-3 and TRBJ2-7, with D perhaps matching TRBD2 (6 bases). This CDR3 spans 16 amino acids. Trimming cost V 0 bases and J 2 bases, with 14 bases left between them. Germline loops: CDR1 LGHNA, CDR2 YSLEER. Here the CDR3 DNA reads TGCGCCAGCAGCCAAGATCCGTTCACGGGGGCCTACGAGCAGTACTTC. This encodes CASSQDPFTGAYEQYF.

This clonotype turned up a few times. The J gene is TRBJ1-6, the V gene TRBV20-1, with D possibly matching TRBD1 (5 bases). This CDR3 spans 18 amino acids. Deletions cut 2 bases from V and 0 bases from J, with 17 bases between. Looked up from germline, CDR1 is DFQATT and CDR2 is SNEGSKA (reference sequence). CDR3 region: CSARTGLQGSSYNSPLHF. The CDR3 DNA reads as TGCAGTGCTAGAACCGGACTCCAGGGAAGCTCCTATAATTCACCCCTCCACTTT.

This clonotype has more than one count but fewer than ten. The chain is built from TRBV20-1 and TRBJ2-3; 9 positions agree with TRBD1. V dropped 6 bases and J dropped 0; count of bases not matched to a gene: 7. This CDR3 has 15 residues. CDR1 and CDR2 (germline): DFQATT, SNEGSKA (reference sequence). The CDR3 reads CSAAGQGSSTDTQYF. CDR3 nucleotide sequence: TGCAGTGCCGCAGGACAGGGGTCGAGCACAGATACGCAGTATTTT.

The chain has TRBV9 and TRBJ1-2; D is unclear. Germline V gene data show CDR1 as SGDLS and CDR2 as YYNGEE. This CDR3 contains 14 residues. Trimming removed 4 bases from V and 0 bases from J, with 10 bases in between. CDR3 in amino acids: CASSKTAANYGYTF. The CDR3 DNA sequence: TGTGCCAGCAGCAAGACGGCAGCTAACTATGGCTACACCTTC.

The V call is TRBV7-2, the J call TRBJ2-7, with 10 bases fitting TRBD1. V lost 4 bases to trimming and J lost 3 bases; unmatched junction nucleotides: 6. Germline CDR1 SGHTA, CDR2 FQGNSA. The CDR3 is 15 residues long. The CDR3 loop is CASSYGTGVLYEQYF. The DNA for the CDR3 is TGTGCCAGCAGCTATGGGACAGGGGTACTCTACGAGCAGTACTTC.

This sequence joins TRBV25-1 and TRBJ1-2; D gene unclear. Trimming pared 7 bases from V and 4 bases from J, leaving 10 bases between. CDR3 length: 12 amino acids. CDR1 is MGHDK, CDR2 SYGVNS, per germline. The CDR3 DNA sequence: TGTGCCAGCATGGGGTCAATCTATGGCTACACCTTC. Translating it yields CASMGSIYGYTF.

This clonotype was seen a few times. The chain combines TRBV2 with TRBJ2-7; 7 bases match TRBD1. After removal of 1 base from V and 6 bases from J, the junction contained 9 bases not matched to a gene. Germline loops: CDR1 SNHLY, CDR2 FYNNEI. There are 15 residues in the CDR3. CDR3 amino acids: CASSEVRQGTREQYV. CDR3 in DNA: TGTGCCAGCAGTGAAGTCCGACAGGGTACACGCGAGCAGTACGTC.

This chain connects TRBV27 to TRBJ1-4; 9 bases are a match to TRBD1. The CDR3 has 15 residues. CDR1 MNHEY and CDR2 SMNVEV come from the germline V gene (reference sequence). After removal of 10 bases from V and 5 bases from J, the junction contained 11 bases not matched to a gene. The CDR3 region has the DNA TGTGCCACCAGAAGATGGACAGGGGAAAATGAAAAACTGTTTTTT. It translates to CATRRWTGENEKLFF. The full variable domain, with the rest looked up from reference TRBV27 and TRBJ1-4, is EAQVTQNPRYLITVTGKKLTVTCSQNMNHEYMSWYRQDPGLGLRQIYYSMNVEVTDKGDVPEGYKVSRKEKRNFPLILESPSPNQTSLYFCATRRWTGENEKLFFGSGTQLSVL.

This clonotype has more than one count but fewer than ten. The junction does not match germline at one end; this may be a read error. The chain employs TRBV10-3 and TRBJ1-6; D is undetermined. The CDR3 covers 12 residues. Per germline, CDR1 ENHRY and CDR2 SYGVKD. The CDR3 sequence is CAISVGNSPLHF. The CDR3 DNA sequence: TGTGCCATCAGTGTTGGCAATTCGCCCCTCCACTTT.

This clonotype has ten or more counts. This rearrangement joins TRBV7-9 to TRBJ2-7; D might be TRBD1 or TRBD2, each matching 5 bases. CDR3 size: 15 residues. Germline V CDR1 and CDR2: SEHNR, FQNEAQ (reference sequence). Trimming cost V 6 bases and J 0 bases, with 15 bases left between them. The CDR3 DNA is TGTGCCAGCAGACCTCCGGGACCGAGCTCCTACGAGCAGTACTTC. Translated, it gives CASRPPGPSSYEQYF. The full variable domain, completed using reference TRBV7-9 and TRBJ2-7, is DTGVSQNPRHKITKRGQNVTFRCDPISEHNRLYWYRQTLGQGPEFLTYFQNEAQLEKSRLLSDRFSAERPKGSFSTLEIQRTEQGDSAMYLCASRPPGPSSYEQYFGPGTRLTVT.

This rearrangement joins TRBV7-2 to TRBJ2-1, with 8 positions matching TRBD2. V trimming: 6 bases; J trimming: 5 bases; junction bases outside the gene matches: 9. Germline V gene lookup returns CDR1 SGHTA and CDR2 FQGNSA. The CDR3 contains 15 residues. The CDR3 region is CASRTGGARNNEQFF. CDR3 in DNA: TGTGCCAGCAGGACGGGGGGGGCTAGGAACAATGAGCAGTTCTTC.

Ten or more counts support this clonotype. This rearrangement joins TRBV7-9 to TRBJ2-7; 8 nucleotides match TRBD1. V shed 6 bases, J shed 4 bases, and the junction held 5 bases outside the gene matches. There are 13 residues in the CDR3. CDR1 is SEHNR and CDR2 is FQNEAQ in the germline V gene (reference sequence). CDR3 region: CASSRQGAYEQYF. The CDR3 bases are TGTGCCAGCAGTAGGCAGGGGGCATACGAGCAGTACTTC. The full variable domain, rest sourced from reference TRBV7-9 and TRBJ2-7, is DTGVSQNPRHKITKRGQNVTFRCDPISEHNRLYWYRQTLGQGPEFLTYFQNEAQLEKSRLLSDRFSAERPKGSFSTLEIQRTEQGDSAMYLCASSRQGAYEQYFGPGTRLTVT.

This rearrangement joins TRBV6-2 or TRBV6-3 to TRBJ2-1; TRBD2 aligns across 11 bases. The germline gives CDR1 MNHEY, CDR2 SVGEGT. Trimming at V came to 7 bases and at J to 4 bases, leaving 12 bases not matched to a gene. This CDR3 spans 17 amino acids. The CDR3, as DNA: TGTGCCAGCACCCCCAGAGAGATAGCGGGGGGGTACAATGAGCAGTTCTTC. Protein product: CASTPREIAGGYNEQFF.

V gene TRBV6-2 or TRBV6-3 combines with J gene TRBJ1-1; 9 bases match TRBD1. V lost 8 bases, J lost 4 bases, and 5 bases stayed unmatched. The CDR3 has 13 amino acids. CDR1 is MNHEY, CDR2 SVGEGT, per germline. CDR3 bases: TGTGCCAGCCGTCGGACAGGGGTCACTGAAGCTTTCTTT. As protein: CASRRTGVTEAFF.

The rearrangement links TRBV28 to TRBJ2-5; TRBD1 or TRBD2 may be the D gene (7 bases each). Germline CDR1 and CDR2: MDHEN and SYDVKM. This CDR3 region has 15 residues. V lost 6 bases to trimming and J lost 5 bases, with 19 bases between them. Written as DNA, the CDR3 is TGTGCCAGCAGAAATCCAGGGGGGGTGCCGGAGACCCAGTACTTC. Amino acids: CASRNPGGVPETQYF.

This clonotype turned up a few times. The chain uses TRBV19 and TRBJ2-3; 9 bases map to TRBD2. Germline lookup yields CDR1 LNHDA and CDR2 SQIVND (reference sequence). V shed 7 bases and J 2 bases; nucleotides not matched to a gene: 7. The CDR3 consists of 15 residues. The CDR3 is CASTDSGRYTDTQYF. The CDR3, as DNA: TGTGCCAGTACGGATAGCGGGAGATACACAGATACGCAGTATTTT.

This clonotype was picked up a small number of times. Since a much larger clone is just one base distant, this may be a read error. The V call is TRBV29-1, the J call TRBJ2-2, with D perhaps TRBD1 or TRBD2 (6 bases each). Germline CDR1 reads SQVTM; CDR2 reads ANQGSEA. This CDR3 comprises 11 residues. The CDR3 loop reads CSGGDTGELIF. In DNA form, the CDR3 reads TGCAGCGGGGGGGACACCGGGGAGCTGATTTTT.

The CDR3 sequence is CASSHGLAGVNTGELFF. The CDR3 DNA is TGCGCCAGCAGCCACGGACTAGCGGGGGTCAACACCGGGGAGCTGTTTTTT. The chain carries TRBV4-1 and TRBJ2-2; 13 bases match TRBD2. V gave up 3 bases and J gave up 2 bases; unmatched junction bases: 3. In germline, CDR1 is MGHRA, CDR2 YSYEKL. This CDR3 contains 17 residues.

V usage is TRBV4-1 and J usage is TRBJ2-7; D not certain. The V gene lost 0 bases and the J gene lost 0 bases, with 9 bases spanning the gap. The CDR3 spans 15 residues. CDR1 and CDR2 from the germline V gene are MGHRA and YSYEKL. The CDR3 DNA reads TGCGCCAGCAGCCAAGATCGGCAGCGCTCCTACGAGCAGTACTTC. Its translation: CASSQDRQRSYEQYF.

This clonotype was recorded a few times. The genes are TRBV20-1 and TRBJ2-5; no definite D call. The germline V gene encodes CDR1 DFQATT and CDR2 SNEGSKA (reference sequence). V lost 1 base and J 5 bases, leaving 14 bases between the germline ends. The CDR3 is 14 residues long. CDR3 DNA: TGCAGTGCTAGAGGCGGACGGGCGGCGGAGACCCAGTACTTC. Protein sequence: CSARGGRAAETQYF.